The entry below gives a single T cell receptor (beta chain) sequence along with its context. What it binds is not known. Trimming at V came to 4 bases and at J to 6 bases, leaving 3 bases not matched to a gene. CDR3 length: 13 amino acids. Germline V gene sequence: CDR1 SNHLY, CDR2 FYNNEI. This entry is derived from a study of T cell responses to AZD1222 COVID-19 vaccine. Points from the study as a whole: Possibly, clonal diversity was underestimated; donors were largely white British and included more females. Vaccine-related CD4 TCRs covered spike, predominating at 160-218 and 743-854.

Using immunoSEQ multiplex PCR, the repertoire was profiled, and TCRdb retains in-frame clones only, with some absent. Of roughly 110,000 clones in the sample, around 90% were seen once. This sequence was found in an adult who received the AZD1222 COVID-19 vaccine. This material consisted of peripheral blood, taken 28 days after the second AZD1222 dose. This chain connects TRBV2 to TRBJ2-3; 8 bases match TRBD1. The CDR3 DNA is TGTGCCAGCAGTGTACAGGGGGGTGATACGCAGTATTTT. Encoded protein: CASSVQGGDTQYF.